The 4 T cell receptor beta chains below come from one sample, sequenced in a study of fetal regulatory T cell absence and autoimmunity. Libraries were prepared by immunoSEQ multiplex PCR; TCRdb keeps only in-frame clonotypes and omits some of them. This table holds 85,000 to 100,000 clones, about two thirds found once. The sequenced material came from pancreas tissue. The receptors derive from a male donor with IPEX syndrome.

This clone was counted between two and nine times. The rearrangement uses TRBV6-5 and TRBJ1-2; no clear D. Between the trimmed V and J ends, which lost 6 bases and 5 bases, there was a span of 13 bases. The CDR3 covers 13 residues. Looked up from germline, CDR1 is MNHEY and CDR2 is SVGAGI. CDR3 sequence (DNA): TGTGCCAGCAGGAGAGGTCGAGGATATGGCTACACCTTC. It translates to CASRRGRGYGYTF.

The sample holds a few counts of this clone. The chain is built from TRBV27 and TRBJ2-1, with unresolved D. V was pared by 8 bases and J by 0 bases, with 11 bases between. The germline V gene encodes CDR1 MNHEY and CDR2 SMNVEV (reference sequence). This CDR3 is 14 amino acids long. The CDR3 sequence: CASGPVSSYNEQFF. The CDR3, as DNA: TGTGCCAGCGGCCCAGTTAGCTCCTACAATGAGCAGTTCTTC.

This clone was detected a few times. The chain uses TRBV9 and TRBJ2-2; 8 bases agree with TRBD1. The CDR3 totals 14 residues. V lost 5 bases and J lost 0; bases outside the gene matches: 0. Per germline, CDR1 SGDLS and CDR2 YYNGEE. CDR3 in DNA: TGTGCCAGCAGACAGGGGGCGAACACCGGGGAGCTGTTTTTT. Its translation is CASRQGANTGELFF.

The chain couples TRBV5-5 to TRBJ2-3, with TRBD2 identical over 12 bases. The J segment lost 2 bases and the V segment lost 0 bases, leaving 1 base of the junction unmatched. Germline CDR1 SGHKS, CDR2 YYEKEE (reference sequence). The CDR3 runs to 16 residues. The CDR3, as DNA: TGTGCCAGCAGCTTGGCTAGCGGGAGGGACACAGATACGCAGTATTTT. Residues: CASSLASGRDTDTQYF.